The source of this T cell receptor (beta chain) is a study of response to subunit inactivated influenza vaccine. Study-level results: Authors proposed each seasonal influenza vaccination draws in few new T cells.

V was clipped by 1 base and J by 2 bases; unmatched bases: 11. The CDR3 contains 18 residues. Germline CDR1 reads SGHRS; CDR2 reads YFSETQ. Comments on this clonotype: Its antigen remains unidentified.

TCRdb reanalysed the RT-PCR reads using MiXCR and keeps one entry per CDR3 protein. The sample includes some 500,000 distinct CDR3 sequences, 25% of them seen just once. The chain carries TRBV5-1 and TRBJ2-3; 9 positions match TRBD2. The receptor comes from a man in his fifties or sixties who received an inactivated influenza vaccine. This material consisted of CD4+ T cells sorted from PBMCs, taken 4 to 6 days after vaccination. The CDR3 nucleotides are TGCGCCAGCAGCTTGCCCAATAGCGGGGGCCAACTCACAGATACGCAGTATTTT. As protein: CASSLPNSGGQLTDTQYF.